What follows describes a single T cell receptor beta chain. Its matching antigen is unknown. The sample is drawn from a study of vaccination and CD4 T cells after COVID-19. On the study more broadly: Nasal swab PCR had detected SARS-CoV-2 in convalescent patients, 10 or so mild and one severe. Investigators stimulated cells with overlapping spike peptides drawn from SARS-CoV-2, HCoV-NL63, HCoV-OC43 and HCoV-229E.

Study-level findings and limits: The cohort comprised relatively few convalescent patients, and no early post-infection timepoints were analyzed.

The treatment: approximately nine-day PBMC culture with coronavirus spike peptide pools or control peptides (ViraFEST assay). From the approximately ten-day cultures, CD4+ T cells were isolated by negative selection. This CDR3 has 14 residues. The germline V gene has CDR1 SEHNR and CDR2 FQNEAQ (reference sequence). The V and J ends lost 3 bases and 5 bases respectively, with 14 bases between them. Cultured CD4+ T cells had their DNA profiled by the Oncomine TCR Beta short-read assay. TCRdb reanalysed the PCR reads using MiXCR and keeps one entry per CDR3 protein. The table has more than 15,000 distinct CDR3 sequences, 43% seen once.

Sequencing was done on a sample of CD4+ T cells from blood, cultured in vitro. The chain employs TRBV7-9 and TRBJ2-7; D may be TRBD2 (7 bases). This sequence originates from a human donor who had recovered from COVID-19. CDR3 nucleotides: TGTGCCAGCAGCTTCCTGGGGGGGGGCAACGAGCAGTACTTC. This gives the protein CASSFLGGGNEQYF.